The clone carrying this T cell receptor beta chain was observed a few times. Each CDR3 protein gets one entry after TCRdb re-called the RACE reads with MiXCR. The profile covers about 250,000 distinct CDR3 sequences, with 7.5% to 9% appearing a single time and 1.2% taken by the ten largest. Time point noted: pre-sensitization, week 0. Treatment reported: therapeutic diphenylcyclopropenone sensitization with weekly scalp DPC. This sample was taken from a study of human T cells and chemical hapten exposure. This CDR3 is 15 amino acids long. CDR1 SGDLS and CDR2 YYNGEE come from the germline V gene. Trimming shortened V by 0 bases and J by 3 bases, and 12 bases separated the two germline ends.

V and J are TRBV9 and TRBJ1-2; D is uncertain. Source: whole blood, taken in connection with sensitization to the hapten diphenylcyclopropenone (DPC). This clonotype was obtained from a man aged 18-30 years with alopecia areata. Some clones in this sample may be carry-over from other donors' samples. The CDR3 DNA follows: TGTGCCAGCAGCGTAGCTAAGGACGGCTACTATGGCTACACCTTC. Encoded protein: CASSVAKDGYYGYTF.